The T cell receptor (beta chain) described here comes from a study of blood T cell repertoires in COVID-19. TCRdb's table, derived via immunoSEQ multiplex PCR, lists solely in-frame clones and lacks some. Altogether 200,000 to 300,000 clones are present, just under 90% being singletons, with the ten largest covering over 3.5%. The V and J ends lost 4 bases and 1 base, in that order; junction bases with no gene match: 0. The CDR3 totals 14 residues. In germline, CDR1 is SGHVS, CDR2 FQNEAQ. The specimen was peripheral blood. V usage is TRBV7-8 and J usage is TRBJ1-1; the match to TRBD1 covers 10 bases. The origin of this receptor is a woman aged 40 to 55 with acute or convalescent COVID-19. The CDR3 protein is CASSWDRGNTEAFF. The CDR3 region has the DNA TGTGCCAGCAGCTGGGACAGGGGGAACACTGAAGCTTTCTTT. Combining the CDR3 with reference TRBV7-8 and TRBJ1-1 gives the whole variable domain GAGVSQSPRYKVAKRGQDVALRCDPISGHVSLFWYQQALGQGPEFLTYFQNEAQLDKSGLPSDRFFAERPEGSVSTLKIQRTQQEDSAVYLCASSWDRGNTEAFFGQGTRLTVV.